Listed below are T cell receptor beta chains from one sample, sequenced in a study of beta chain features in type 1 diabetes. Here immunoSEQ multiplex PCR was the method, and the copy in TCRdb shows in-frame clones only, minus some. Counted here are around 350,000 clones, roughly 12% occurring once; the ten biggest clones make up more than 0.015%. The sample comprised naive CD4+ T cells from blood. These receptors all stem from a man aged 18 to 30 in good health. Each CDR3 is given without its conserved first and last residue.

V,CDR3
TRBV9,ASSVGDGGYTDTQY
TRBV11-2,ASSPDSTGSTDTQY
TRBV28,ASTYAGAGNEKLF
TRBV5-4,ASSPPGTHSREQY
TRBV30,AWAPGFYAGELF
TRBV28,ASSLYGGNYGYT
TRBV5-5,ASSRTVAGGRGETQY
TRBV7-9,SHTDTQY
TRBV4-2,ASSKEDIANYGYT
TRBV7-9,ASSLLGETQY
TRBV7-6,ASSRTGVNTEAF
TRBV6-5,ASSLTSGRGAGELF
TRBV19,ASSPGTGGAGTEAF
TRBV21-1,ASSKVPAGGPSWCTGELF
TRBV9,ASSVDGGRLNSPLH
TRBV10-3,AISESGAGKGTDTQY
TRBV4-3,ASSPSPPGQGAAF
TRBV14,ASSGGGRLFYGYT
TRBV19,ASSIGRGINTEAF
TRBV6-5,ASSRLTGVDSPLH
TRBV7-2,ASKPGLASYEQY
TRBV5-4,ASQRGGKNIQY
TRBV9,ASSEGGSQPQH
TRBV18,ASSPDRVGTEAF
TRBV5-4,ASSWTSGGAIDTQY
TRBV4-3,ASKGDLRQGIQY
TRBV30,AWSVPQVGEDSPLH
TRBV29-1,SVEESVYNEQF
TRBV7-9,ALRSADTQY
TRBV7-2,ASSLVRHGNTIY
TRBV29-1,SVRRTRTENTYEQY
TRBV6-5,ASSYAKETQY
TRBV18,ASSPPAAGAYEQY
TRBV4-2,AIKQGDEQF
TRBV5-4,ASSSTGQTNTEAF
TRBV18,ASPYKPGGSEQY
TRBV10-3,AISVLAGGGETQY
TRBV7-2,ASSLGYNYGYT
TRBV15,ATSRDGYRVNTEAF
TRBV19,ASRPPGQVYEQY
TRBV20-1,SARRSYEQF
TRBV19,ASTNRDFANTEAF
TRBV19,ASSPSGSSYNEQF
TRBV5-1,ASSFDNTQY
TRBV19,ASSIRDGSSYEQY
TRBV9,ASSVGGMKTANTGELF
TRBV28,ASSFRDLRAYYGYT
TRBV18,ASSPETGGQETQY
TRBV4-3,ASSHQHRASYEQY
TRBV30,AWSPAPSAVQF
TRBV9,ASSAGTGNQPQH
TRBV5-6,ASSLRTELAKNIQY
TRBV28,ASNPGRGYEQF
TRBV7-8,ASSSGRLTGTQY
TRBV5-6,ASSSSRTSGYEQY